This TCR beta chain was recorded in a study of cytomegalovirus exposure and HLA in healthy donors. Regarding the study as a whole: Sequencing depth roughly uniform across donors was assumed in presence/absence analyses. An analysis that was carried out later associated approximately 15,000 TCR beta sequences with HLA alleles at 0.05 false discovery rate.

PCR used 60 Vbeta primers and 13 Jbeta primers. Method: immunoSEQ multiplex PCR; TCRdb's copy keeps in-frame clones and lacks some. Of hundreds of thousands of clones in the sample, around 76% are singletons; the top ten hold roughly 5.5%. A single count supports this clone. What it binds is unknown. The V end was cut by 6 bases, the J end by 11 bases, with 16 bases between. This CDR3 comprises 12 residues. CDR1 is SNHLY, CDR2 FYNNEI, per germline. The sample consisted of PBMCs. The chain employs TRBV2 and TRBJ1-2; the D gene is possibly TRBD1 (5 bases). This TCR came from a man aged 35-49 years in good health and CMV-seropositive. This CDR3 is CASRAGRQGYTF. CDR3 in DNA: TGTGCCAGCAGGGCGGGACGGCAGGGTTACACCTTC.